The T cell receptor beta chain under discussion was sequenced for a study of tumor-infiltrating lymphocytes in primary liver carcinoma (TCRdb year 2017). As for the study more broadly: Of the five patients (three men and two women, aged 30 to 69 years), four had hepatocellular carcinoma and one had combined HCC and intrahepatic cholangiocarcinoma. The five patients had tumors staged T1-T3 N0M0, with maximum diameters ranging from about 4 to 10 cm. Each sample produced roughly 3.5 to 7.13 million productive TCRbeta reads, and read depth showed no significant difference between tissue types. The study combined TCRbeta repertoire sequencing, expression microarrays and whole-exome sequencing across five regions of each liver tumor, with adjacent normal tissue and blood. A total of about 35 specimens from 5 patients went through TCRbeta repertoire sequencing, namely 25 tumor regions, 5 adjacent noncancerous liver tissues and 5 peripheral blood samples. To link TCRbeta repertoire diversity with the local molecular phenotype, the 25 or so tumor region samples were profiled using Agilent mRNA microarrays. Reproducibility between technical replicate repertoires was high, with correlation coefficients above 0.98 and mean shared-clone rates near 0.89.

Without any cell sorting, total RNA and DNA were co-extracted from about 20-30 mg of bulk tissue using the AllPrep DNA/RNA mini kit. Roughly five patients with histopathologically diagnosed primary liver carcinoma underwent surgical resection in China between late 2015 and 2016. Patients had chronic HBV infection and were treatment-naive at sampling. Each tumor was sampled at five spatially separated regions: the tumor centre plus the superior, inferior, left-lateral and right-lateral poles. Histology showed that every tumor sample contained more than 80% viable tumor cells. Each fresh piece of tumor and adjacent tissue was cut in two, with one half stored in RNAlater at -80 degrees C and the other half sent for histology. The CDR3 totals 15 residues, both ends included. In the germline V gene, CDR1 corresponds to MDHEN and CDR2 to SYDVKM. What the work shows at the level of the full study, not this receptor alone: Because sequencing covered only the TCR beta chain and unpaired alpha chains were not captured, true repertoire diversity is likely underestimated. Consistent with antigen-driven expansion, pairs of tumor regions showed higher repertoire overlap (mean roughly 35%) than either tumor-adjacent pairs (around 17%) or tumor-blood pairs (around 14%). Compared with blood, tumors had a significantly larger share of the repertoire taken up by the top 250 clones (p = 0.039). Only roughly 8-24% of top clones appeared in all five regions of a tumor, which suggests that tumor-infiltrating T cells are spatially heterogeneous. Bulk unsorted samples precluded comparing CD4+ and CD8+ T cell repertoires. With just four or five patients in the study, the authors point out that the findings should be validated in a larger study.

Using a constant-region primer and ProtoScript II reverse transcriptase, TCRbeta-specific cDNA was reverse-transcribed from 450 to 650 ng total RNA. TCRbeta libraries were built with three nested multiplex PCR rounds, a slightly modified ARM-PCR procedure. Each of the first two PCR rounds ran for about 9 cycles and used multiplex TRBV1-TRBV30 forward primers together with a Cbeta reverse primer. A final 25-cycle PCR with Deep VentR polymerase added sample barcodes and Illumina adapters. Before sequencing, amplicons of 200-500 bp were purified from gel using a QIAquick gel extraction kit. An Illumina HiSeq 2500 was used to sequence the TCRbeta amplicons, generating 250-bp paired-end reads. The published analysis was carried out like this. Quality trimming of reads was performed with Trimmomatic v0.33, and paired reads were merged with FLASH v1.2.11 so that full CDR3 sequences could be recovered. V, D and J germline segments were assigned to the rearranged TCRbeta sequences by MiGEC v1.2.1b. Clonotype statistics and Shannon-Wiener diversity indices were computed with VDJtools v1.0.0. Except for diversity analysis, only the 250 most abundant clonotypes of each sample were used in subsequent analyses to reduce sampling bias. TCRdb applied fastp at Q25 and MiXCR to the public reads, then kept only in-frame beta chains. Entries are consolidated by CDR3 protein sequence, retaining the most common genes and DNA. These V and J calls derive from TCRdb rather than the authors' analysis. The sample has tens of thousands of distinct CDR3 sequences on record, over 65% of them singletons. The ten largest clonotypes hold around a quarter of the sample.

About this clonotype itself: There is no known antigen for this receptor. A read error is likely, as this CDR3 ends without the conserved phenylalanine or tryptophan. The limits of the CDR3 on the DNA are not certain, so only TCRdb's listed CDR3 is given.

This sequence originates from a man between 35 and 55 years old with primary liver carcinoma and hepatitis B virus infection. The rearrangement joined TRBV28 to TRBJ2-7; TRBD1 is taken as the D call from the table, unchecked against the DNA. The sequenced sample was liver tumor tissue from sampling region 5. The sample's cell subset or site label is to be understood as: tumor region T5, tumor centre. This receptor has the CDR3 CASSEPGQGRNEEYL.